What follows describes a single T cell receptor beta chain. Its antigen is unknown. Regarding donors, all were healthy bone marrow donors. The sample originates from a study of cytomegalovirus exposure and HLA in healthy donors. Study findings and constraints: Prior analysis indicated that the majority of TCR beta V segments exhibited productivity approximately 87% or approximately 30% of the time. Associated with cytomegalovirus, according to the listing, were some 180 TCR beta chains.

Use of 60 Vbeta and 13 Jbeta primers characterized the PCR. In the authors' methods: Some 80 million unique TCR beta chains, 9 million to 11 million shared, were counted in a later analysis. Method: immunoSEQ multiplex PCR; TCRdb's copy keeps in-frame clones and lacks some. That table is the source of V, J and clone size, and D and trimming were worked out from the DNA. The repertoire holds some 77,000 clones, with 70% to 80% as singletons. This TCR came from a man younger than 40 in good health and CMV-seronegative. What was sequenced was PBMCs.

The CDR3 sequence is CASNSGSYGYTF. Here the CDR3 DNA reads TGTGCCAGTAACTCCGGGTCCTATGGCTACACCTTC. The chain links TRBV19 to TRBJ1-2; D is ambiguous. Germline CDR1 and CDR2: LNHDA and SQIVND (reference sequence). V lost 7 bases and J lost 4, with 10 bases in between. This CDR3 is 12 amino acids long.